The 29 T cell receptor beta chains listed next were all sequenced from one sample in a study of blood T cell repertoires in COVID-19. Clones were sequenced by immunoSEQ multiplex PCR, and TCRdb holds only the in-frame ones, with some missing. The sample consists of around 300,000 clones, about 90% of them appearing once. Material: PBMCs or T cells enriched from blood (not recorded which). These receptors were collected from a woman aged 55-69 years who had recovered from COVID-19.

The chain combines TRBV5-3 with TRBJ1-2; D call uncertain. TRBV5-3 is known as an ORF, though its function is uncertain. The CDR3 length is 13 residues. The V gene lost 4 bases and the J gene lost 6 bases, with 13 bases spanning the gap. CDR3 in amino acids: CARSRWEANGYTF. For the CDR3, the DNA is TGTGCCAGAAGCAGGTGGGAGGCAAATGGCTACACCTTC.

The chain recombines TRBV5-1 with TRBJ2-1; TRBD2 aligns across 8 bases. J lost 9 bases, V lost 0 bases, and 8 bases had no gene match. Germline CDR1 is SGHRS and CDR2 is YFSETQ. This CDR3 spans 15 amino acids. The chain's CDR3 is CASSLGDSGKFEQFF. Here the CDR3 DNA reads TGCGCCAGCAGCTTGGGGGATAGCGGGAAATTTGAGCAGTTCTTC. Complete variable domain (other parts from reference TRBV5-1 and TRBJ2-1): KAGVTQTPRYLIKTRGQQVTLSCSPISGHRSVSWYQQTPGQGLQFLFEYFSETQRNKGNFPGRFSGRQFSNSRSEMNVSTLELGDSALYLCASSLGDSGKFEQFFGPGTRLTVL.

The chain recombines TRBV6-4 with TRBJ2-1; TRBD1 aligns across 9 bases. From germline, CDR1 is MRHNA and CDR2 SNTAGT. This CDR3 has 15 amino acids. V gave up 0 bases and J gave up 3 bases; unmatched junction bases: 0. The CDR3 is CASSDSGQGYNEQFF. The CDR3 DNA sequence: TGTGCCAGCAGTGACTCGGGACAGGGCTACAATGAGCAGTTCTTC.

This chain joins TRBV6-5 and TRBJ2-2, with 7 bases lining up with TRBD2. V trimming: 8 bases; J trimming: 0 bases; junction bases outside the gene matches: 6. CDR3 length: 15 residues. The germline CDR1 and CDR2 sequences are MNHEY and SVGAGI. In DNA form, the CDR3 reads TGTGCCAGCGGCTTAGCGGGTCCGAACACCGGGGAGCTGTTTTTT. Its protein product is CASGLAGPNTGELFF.

The chain links TRBV5-1 to TRBJ2-7; TRBD2 agrees at 12 bases. This CDR3 is built from 17 residues. CDR1 and CDR2 from the germline V gene are SGHRS and YFSETQ. Unmatched junction bases numbered 12, after V lost 4 bases and J lost 4 bases. CDR3 in amino acids: CASSAGTSGRGGYEQYF. The CDR3 region has the DNA TGCGCCAGCAGCGCCGGGACTAGCGGGCGTGGGGGGTACGAGCAGTACTTC.

This sequence joins TRBV7-3 and TRBJ2-1, with D possibly being TRBD2 (5 bases). V dropped 5 bases and J dropped 0 bases, with 11 bases sitting between them. CDR1 SGHTA and CDR2 FQGTGA come from the germline V gene. The CDR3 runs 15 residues. The DNA for the CDR3 is TGTGCCAGCAGCAGAAGCGGTAGCTCCTACAATGAGCAGTTCTTC. Amino acids: CASSRSGSSYNEQFF.

V is TRBV2 and J is TRBJ1-5; D is perhaps TRBD1 (5 bases). Germline V gene sequence: CDR1 SNHLY, CDR2 FYNNEI. The CDR3 covers 14 residues. V shed 4 bases and J shed 7 bases, with 14 bases lying between them. The CDR3, as DNA: TGTGCCAGCAGTGCTGGCAGGGAGGACCAGCCCCAGCATTTT. It encodes CASSAGREDQPQHF.

This chain connects TRBV28 to TRBJ2-4, with D possibly being TRBD1 (5 bases). This CDR3 is 17 amino acids long. The V gene lost 6 bases and the J gene lost 0 bases, with 18 bases spanning the gap. Germline assignment: CDR1 MDHEN and CDR2 SYDVKM. CDR3 nucleotide sequence: TGTGCCAGCAGGCCAAGTTCTTATGACAGAGCCAAAAACATTCAGTACTTC. Its translation: CASRPSSYDRAKNIQYF.

There are many counts of this clone. The genes are TRBV15 and TRBJ2-2, with no clear D. Per germline, CDR1 LNHNV and CDR2 YYDKDF (reference sequence). V was clipped by 4 bases and J by 3 bases, with 9 bases between them. This CDR3 is 14 amino acids long. The CDR3 is CATSKASYTGELFF. The CDR3 nucleotides are TGTGCCACCAGCAAAGCTAGTTACACCGGGGAGCTGTTTTTT. Combining the CDR3 with reference TRBV15 and TRBJ2-2 gives the whole variable domain DAMVIQNPRYQVTQFGKPVTLSCSQTLNHNVMYWYQQKSSQAPKLLFHYYDKDFNNEADTPDNFQSRRPNTSFCFLDIRSPGLGDTAMYLCATSKASYTGELFFGEGSRLTVL.

The genes are TRBV30 and TRBJ2-7; the match to TRBD1 covers 10 bases. V shed 5 bases, J shed 4 bases, and the junction held 8 bases outside the gene matches. Germline assignment: CDR1 GTSNPN and CDR2 SVGIG (reference sequence). This CDR3 comprises 14 residues. The CDR3 loop reads CAWAQGQGPYEQYF. CDR3 sequence (DNA): TGTGCCTGGGCACAGGGACAGGGGCCTTACGAGCAGTACTTC.

CDR3 sequence: CASSRPRTEAFF. The CDR3 DNA reads TGTGCCAGCAGCCGCCCCAGGACTGAAGCTTTCTTT. The V gene is TRBV12-3 or TRBV12-4, the J gene TRBJ1-1; no clear D gene. Trimming stripped 6 bases from V and 5 bases from J, with 10 bases between. The CDR3 is 12 residues long.

The chain carries TRBV5-1 and TRBJ2-5, with 9 bases lining up with TRBD2. V gave up 1 base and J gave up 5 bases; unmatched junction bases: 6. Germline CDR1 and CDR2: SGHRS and YFSETQ. This CDR3 region has 15 residues. The DNA for the CDR3 is TGCGCCAGCAGCTTGAGCGGGGGGACGAGGGAGACCCAGTACTTC. This gives the protein CASSLSGGTRETQYF.

This chain joins TRBV27 and TRBJ1-1; 7 bases agree with TRBD1. The V gene end was trimmed by 8 bases and the J gene end by 5 bases; junction bases not matched to a gene: 14. Germline values: CDR1 MNHEY, CDR2 SMNVEV (reference sequence). The CDR3 loop spans 15 amino acids. CDR3 amino acids: CASSRPGQLNTEAFF. For the CDR3, the DNA is TGTGCCAGCTCCCGACCGGGACAGCTAAATACTGAAGCTTTCTTT.

The chain recombines TRBV5-5 with TRBJ1-1; no definite D call. The germline gives CDR1 SGHKS, CDR2 YYEKEE (reference sequence). This CDR3 comprises 13 residues. V gave up 2 bases and J gave up 1 base, with 6 bases separating them. The CDR3 sequence: CASSLTQNTEAFF. CDR3 DNA sequence: TGTGCCAGCAGCTTAACACAGAACACTGAAGCTTTCTTT.

J is TRBJ1-5 and V is TRBV7-2; 7 nucleotides match TRBD1. The length of the CDR3 is 13 residues. V shed 2 bases and J 7 bases; nucleotides not matched to a gene: 2. Germline CDR1 is SGHTA and CDR2 is FQGNSA. DNA for the CDR3: TGTGCCAGCAGCTTACAGGGGGACCAGCCCCAGCATTTT. It yields the protein CASSLQGDQPQHF.

The CDR3 nucleotides read TGCGCCAGCAGCCGAGGACAGGCCGGAGGGGATGAAAAACTGTTTTTT. Translation gives CASSRGQAGGDEKLFF. The chain links TRBV5-1 to TRBJ1-4; TRBD1 matches at 7 bases. J was trimmed by 6 bases and V by 4 bases; bases with no gene match: 12. Germline V CDR1 and CDR2: SGHRS, YFSETQ. The CDR3 totals 16 residues.

V gene TRBV5-1 combines with J gene TRBJ1-6, with TRBD1 matching 10 bases. Germline CDR1 reads SGHRS; CDR2 reads YFSETQ. The CDR3 consists of 14 residues. The J segment lost 7 bases and the V segment lost 3 bases, leaving 1 base of the junction unmatched. The CDR3 protein is CASSWTGGNSPLHF. The CDR3, as DNA: TGCGCCAGCAGCTGGACAGGGGGGAATTCACCCCTCCACTTT.

The J gene is TRBJ2-7, the V gene TRBV29-1; tentative D call: TRBD1 (6 bases). The germline V and J ends were trimmed by 4 bases and 3 bases, with 10 bases remaining between them. Germline V gene lookup returns CDR1 SQVTM and CDR2 ANQGSEA. CDR3 length: 12 amino acids. CDR3 residues: CSVGTEYYEQYF. The DNA of the CDR3 is TGCAGCGTTGGGACAGAGTACTACGAGCAGTACTTC.

The chain is built from TRBV14 and TRBJ2-1; D is undetermined. The CDR3 runs to 18 residues. Germline CDR1 SGHDN, CDR2 FVKESK. Trimming left V 2 bases short and J 0 bases short, with 17 bases between. The DNA for the CDR3 is TGTGCCAGCAGCCAAAACCCCCCATTCATGAGCTCCTACAATGAGCAGTTCTTC. Translating gives CASSQNPPFMSSYNEQFF.

The chain has TRBV28 and TRBJ2-5, with 12 bases fitting TRBD2. The CDR3 covers 18 residues. The germline gives CDR1 MDHEN, CDR2 SYDVKM. V lost 4 bases, J lost 4 bases, and 13 bases stayed unmatched. The CDR3 DNA reads TGTGCCAGCAGTTCCCAAACAACCAGACTAGCGGGAGTAGAGACCCAGTACTTC. It specifies CASSSQTTRLAGVETQYF.

The rearrangement links TRBV11-3 to TRBJ2-5; TRBD1 agrees at 7 bases. With V trimmed by 3 bases and J by 1 base, 2 bases remained unmatched. Germline V gives CDR1 SGHNT, CDR2 YENEEA. The CDR3 runs to 14 residues. CDR3 in amino acids: CASSLRDSQETQYF. The CDR3 DNA follows: TGTGCCAGCAGCTTGAGGGACAGCCAAGAGACCCAGTACTTC.

The chain recombines TRBV7-8 with TRBJ2-1, with 11 bases matching TRBD2. Germline CDR1 and CDR2: SGHVS and FQNEAQ. V was clipped by 5 bases and J by 9 bases; unmatched bases: 6. The CDR3 extends over 14 amino acids. The CDR3 protein is CASSLSSGGTEQFF. The CDR3 DNA follows: TGTGCCAGCAGCCTGTCTAGCGGGGGGACTGAGCAGTTCTTC.

The chain combines TRBV29-1 with TRBJ1-2; unclear D gene. The germline V gene encodes CDR1 SQVTM and CDR2 ANQGSEA. V lost 5 bases and J 4 bases, leaving 11 bases between the germline ends. CDR3 size: 12 residues. DNA of the CDR3: TGCAGCGTTCTTACAGACGTCTATGGCTACACCTTC. This gives the protein CSVLTDVYGYTF.

This chain connects TRBV6-2 or TRBV6-3 to TRBJ2-7, with D possibly TRBD2 on 6 matching bases. V shed 0 bases and J shed 3 bases, with 9 bases lying between them. The CDR3 covers 14 residues. Germline V gene lookup returns CDR1 MNHEY and CDR2 SVGEGT. In DNA form, the CDR3 reads TGTGCCAGCAGTTACTCGAGCGGGTTCTACGAGCAGTACTTC. Its protein product is CASSYSSGFYEQYF.

J is TRBJ2-7 and V is TRBV2, with TRBD2 matching over 14 bases. Germline V CDR1 and CDR2: SNHLY, FYNNEI. There are 20 residues in the CDR3. V lost 7 bases and J lost 7; bases outside the gene matches: 24. In nucleotides, the CDR3 is TGTGCCAGCATTCCGAGACTGATAGTACCGGGACTAGCGGGAGTAGGAGAGCAGTACTTC. It codes for CASIPRLIVPGLAGVGEQYF.

The rearrangement links TRBV5-1 to TRBJ2-3, with 7 bases fitting TRBD1. The CDR3 consists of 16 residues. The ends lost 4 bases at V and 0 bases at J; junction bases unmatched: 8. CDR1 and CDR2 from the germline V gene are SGHRS and YFSETQ. The CDR3 sequence is CASSRQGVSSTDTQYF. The CDR3, as DNA: TGCGCCAGCAGCCGTCAGGGGGTTTCTAGCACAGATACGCAGTATTTT.

The gene calls are TRBV12-3 or TRBV12-4 and TRBJ2-7, with 14 bases identical to TRBD2. V lost 9 bases to trimming and J lost 6 bases; unmatched junction nucleotides: 4. This CDR3 has 13 amino acids. The CDR3 DNA follows: TGTGCCAGTAAGACTAGCGGGGGGGTCGAGCAGTACTTC. As protein: CASKTSGGVEQYF.

The CDR3 protein is CASSESLAGGNEQFF. The DNA of the CDR3 is TGTGCCAGCAGTGAAAGCCTAGCGGGAGGAAATGAGCAGTTCTTC. The chain joins TRBV2 to TRBJ2-1, with 11 bases identical to TRBD2. This CDR3 comprises 15 residues. Per the germline V gene, CDR1 is SNHLY and CDR2 is FYNNEI. V trimming: 2 bases; J trimming: 7 bases; junction bases outside the gene matches: 4.

This clone has a handful of counts. This chain links TRBV5-8 with TRBJ2-1; 11 bases are a match to TRBD2. This CDR3 is built from 15 residues. The V and J ends lost 0 bases and 9 bases, in that order; junction bases with no gene match: 5. Germline V gene sequence: CDR1 SGHTS, CDR2 YDEGEE. The CDR3 DNA reads as TGTGCCAGCAGCTTGGGGATAGCGGGAGGGGGTGAGCAGTTCTTC. It yields the protein CASSLGIAGGGEQFF.